Following are 16 T cell receptor beta chains from one sample sequenced in a study of beta chain features in type 1 diabetes. Isolated RNA was reverse transcribed in full, so expressed TCRB transcripts were sequenced. The table came from immunoSEQ multiplex PCR; TCRdb's copy has only in-frame clones and leaves some out. The sample lists 860,000 or so clones, about 17% occurring once. Sequencing used naive CD4+ T cells from blood. The receptors here all came from a young woman in good health.

J is TRBJ1-5 and V is TRBV28; D is uncertain. The CDR3 runs to 15 residues. V was clipped by 4 bases and J by 3 bases, with 13 bases between them. Per germline, CDR1 MDHEN and CDR2 SYDVKM. In nucleotides, the CDR3 is TGTGCCAGCAGTTCCCCTGACATCGTCAATCAGCCCCAGCATTTT. Its protein is CASSSPDIVNQPQHF.

This rearrangement joins TRBV7-2 to TRBJ2-7; 11 bases fit TRBD2. The CDR3 extends over 16 amino acids. CDR1 SGHTA and CDR2 FQGNSA come from the germline V gene. Losses at the gene ends were 3 bases for V and 3 bases for J; bases not matched to a gene: 7. The CDR3: CASSLIAGGPVYEQYF. DNA for the CDR3: TGTGCCAGCAGCTTGATAGCGGGAGGGCCTGTCTACGAGCAGTACTTC.

The chain carries TRBV5-1 and TRBJ1-1, with a possible D match to TRBD1 (5 bases). There are 13 residues in the CDR3. V gave up 1 base and J gave up 8 bases, with 12 bases separating them. The germline gives CDR1 SGHRS, CDR2 YFSETQ. The CDR3: CASSLWGETEAFF. CDR3 coding DNA: TGCGCCAGCAGCTTGTGGGGGGAGACCGAAGCTTTCTTT.

This clone was picked up a small number of times. The chain carries TRBV21-1 and TRBJ2-5; no DNA check was done on the table's D call, TRBD2. TRBV21-1 is annotated as a pseudogene. The CDR3 has 19 amino acids. The CDR3 reads CASSKEEGTSGRCQETQYF. CDR3 nucleotides: TGTGCCAGCAGCAAAGAGGAGGGGACTAGCGGGAGGTGCCAAGAGACCCAGTACTTC.

Regarding this clone: Different DNA sequences within this sample yield the same CDR3. The CDR3 nucleotides read TGTGCCAGCAGTGAAGAGGGACAGGGATTGGAGACCCAGTACTTC. This encodes CASSEEGQGLETQYF. The chain recombines TRBV2 with TRBJ2-5, with 9 positions matching TRBD1. This CDR3 has 15 amino acids. Trimming cost V 1 base and J 5 bases; bases outside gene matches: 5. Germline CDR1 reads SNHLY; CDR2 reads FYNNEI.

This chain joins TRBV5-1 and TRBJ2-5; 8 bases line up with TRBD2. V lost 5 bases, J lost 5 bases, and 5 bases stayed unmatched. Per germline, CDR1 SGHRS and CDR2 YFSETQ. The length of the CDR3 is 13 residues. CDR3 nucleotides: TGCGCCAGCAGACCCACTAGCGGTGAGACCCAGTACTTC. This gives the protein CASRPTSGETQYF.

This clone was observed a handful of times. The rearrangement links TRBV23-1 to TRBJ2-1; the match to TRBD1 covers 7 bases. TRBV23-1 is treated as an ORF (open reading frame) with a function not yet certain. Trimming cost V 5 bases and J 0 bases; bases outside gene matches: 7. The CDR3 totals 16 residues. The CDR3 sequence: CASSEGQADSYNEQFF. CDR3 DNA sequence: TGCGCCAGCAGTGAAGGACAGGCCGACTCCTACAATGAGCAGTTCTTC.

J is TRBJ2-1 and V is TRBV19; TRBD2 is a possible D gene (6 bases). Germline assignment: CDR1 LNHDA and CDR2 SQIVND (reference sequence). This CDR3 region has 15 residues. V lost 3 bases and J lost 2, with 11 bases in between. This chain's CDR3 is CASSIASATYNEQFF. In nucleotides, the CDR3 is TGTGCCAGTAGTATCGCTAGCGCCACCTACAATGAGCAGTTCTTC. Variable domain in full (rest from reference TRBV19 and TRBJ2-1): DGGITQSPKYLFRKEGQNVTLSCEQNLNHDAMYWYRQDPGQGLRLIYYSQIVNDFQKGDIAEGYSVSREKKESFPLTVTSAQKNPTAFYLCASSIASATYNEQFFGPGTRLTVL.

This clone has only a few counts. The chain carries TRBV2 and TRBJ2-7; 11 nucleotides agree with TRBD2. CDR3 length: 17 amino acids. With V trimmed by 2 bases and J by 3 bases, 9 bases remained unmatched. The germline V gene encodes CDR1 SNHLY and CDR2 FYNNEI. The CDR3 DNA is TGTGCCAGCAGTGAACTACCCCGGACTAGCGGGTACTACGAGCAGTACTTC. It translates to CASSELPRTSGYYEQYF.

The chain recombines TRBV10-3 with TRBJ2-1, with D possibly being TRBD1 or TRBD2 (5 bases each). V lost 10 bases, J lost 2 bases, and 15 bases lay in between. Per germline, CDR1 ENHRY and CDR2 SYGVKD. The CDR3 length is 14 residues. In DNA form, the CDR3 reads TGTGCCACCGCCGGGGCCCAGACCTACAATGAGCAGTTCTTC. Its protein is CATAGAQTYNEQFF.

This clone was seen more than once but under ten times. V and J are TRBV25-1 and TRBJ1-3; 8 nucleotides line up with TRBD1. Germline V gene data show CDR1 as MGHDK and CDR2 as SYGVNS. V lost 4 bases and J lost 7; bases outside the gene matches: 12. The CDR3 is 16 amino acids. CDR3 region: CASSVVRQGIPNTIYF. The DNA of the CDR3 is TGTGCCAGCAGTGTTGTGCGACAGGGGATCCCGAACACCATATATTTT. Drawing the rest from reference TRBV25-1 and TRBJ1-3, the complete variable domain is EADIYQTPRYLVIGTGKKITLECSQTMGHDKMYWYQQDPGMELHLIHYSYGVNSTEKGDLSSESTVSRIRTEHFPLTLESARPSHTSQYLCASSVVRQGIPNTIYFGEGSWLTVV.

This chain's CDR3 is CASSLDRAPYEQYF. Written as DNA, the CDR3 is TGTGCCAGCAGCTTAGACAGGGCCCCCTACGAGCAGTACTTC. J is TRBJ2-7 and V is TRBV7-2; D might be TRBD1 (6 bases). CDR3 size: 14 residues. The V end was cut by 1 base, the J end by 2 bases, with 9 bases between. CDR1 is SGHTA and CDR2 is FQGNSA in the germline V gene.

This clone appeared a few times. The chain couples TRBV5-5 to TRBJ2-1; the match to TRBD2 covers 10 bases. Germline V gives CDR1 SGHKS, CDR2 YYEKEE (reference sequence). V lost 4 bases to trimming and J lost 14 bases; unmatched junction nucleotides: 6. CDR3 length: 12 amino acids. CDR3 region: CASSHTSGKEFF. The CDR3 nucleotides are TGTGCCAGCAGCCATACTAGCGGGAAGGAGTTCTTC.

The chain uses TRBV10-2 and TRBJ2-5; 8 nucleotides agree with TRBD2. CDR1 is WSHSY, CDR2 SAAADI, per germline. The CDR3 is 15 residues long. V dropped 3 bases and J dropped 1; count of bases not matched to a gene: 4. This CDR3 is CASSDPGLAQETQYF. CDR3 DNA sequence: TGCGCCAGCAGTGATCCCGGACTAGCCCAAGAGACCCAGTACTTC.

This sequence joins TRBV7-9 and TRBJ2-6, with D possibly TRBD2 on 5 matching bases. There are 16 residues in the CDR3. CDR1 and CDR2 (germline): SEHNR, FQNEAQ (reference sequence). Trimming stripped 2 bases from V and 0 bases from J, with 8 bases between. The CDR3 sequence: CASSLRRGSGANVLTF. CDR3 nucleotides: TGTGCCAGCAGCTTAAGACGGGGCTCTGGGGCCAACGTCCTGACTTTC.

This clone came up a few times. This sequence joins TRBV7-2 and TRBJ1-5; the match to TRBD1 covers 9 bases. The CDR3 contains 15 residues. Germline loops: CDR1 SGHTA, CDR2 FQGNSA. Trimming took 4 bases from V and 3 from J; bases not matched to a gene: 4. The CDR3 DNA is TGTGCCAGCAGCTACCGGACAGGGGACAATCAGCCCCAGCATTTT. Its translation is CASSYRTGDNQPQHF.